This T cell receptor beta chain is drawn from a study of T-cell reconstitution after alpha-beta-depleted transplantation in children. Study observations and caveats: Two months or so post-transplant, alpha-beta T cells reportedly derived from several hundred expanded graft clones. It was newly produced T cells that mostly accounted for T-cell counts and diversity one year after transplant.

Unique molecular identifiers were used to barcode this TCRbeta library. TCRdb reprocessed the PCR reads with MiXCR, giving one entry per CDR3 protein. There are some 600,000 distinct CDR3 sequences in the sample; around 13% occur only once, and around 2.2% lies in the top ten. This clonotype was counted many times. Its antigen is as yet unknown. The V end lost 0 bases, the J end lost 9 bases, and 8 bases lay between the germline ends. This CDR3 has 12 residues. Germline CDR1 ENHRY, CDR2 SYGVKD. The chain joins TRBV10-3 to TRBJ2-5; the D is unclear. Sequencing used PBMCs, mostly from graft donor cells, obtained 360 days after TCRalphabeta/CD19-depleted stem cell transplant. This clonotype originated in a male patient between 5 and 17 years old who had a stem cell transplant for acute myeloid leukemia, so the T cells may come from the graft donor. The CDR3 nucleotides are TGTGCCATCAGTGAGTCCCTTCTGGCCCAGTACTTC. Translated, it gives CAISESLLAQYF.